This record covers a single TCR beta chain. There are 13 residues in the CDR3. Germline values: CDR1 LGHDT, CDR2 YNNKEL (reference sequence). V lost 3 bases and J lost 6, with 12 bases in between. This sample stems from a study of T cells in Graves' hyperthyroidism and ophthalmopathy. Regions amplified from RNA transcripts were the TCR beta CDR3 regions. The TCR CDR3 was amplified in a first-round RT-PCR using the HTBI primer set. TCRdb itself ran the multiplex PCR reads through MiXCR, one entry per CDR3 protein. The repertoire holds about 480,000 distinct CDR3 sequences, 13% to 15% seen once, with around a sixth in the top ten.

The chain joins TRBV3-1 to TRBJ2-7; possibly TRBD1 or TRBD2 for D (7 bases each). This clonotype was sampled from a woman younger than 35 with Graves' hyperthyroidism. What was sequenced was blood. The CDR3 is CASSQGRGGEQYV. For the CDR3, the DNA is TGTGCCAGCAGCCAGGGCAGGGGGGGCGAGCAGTACGTC.